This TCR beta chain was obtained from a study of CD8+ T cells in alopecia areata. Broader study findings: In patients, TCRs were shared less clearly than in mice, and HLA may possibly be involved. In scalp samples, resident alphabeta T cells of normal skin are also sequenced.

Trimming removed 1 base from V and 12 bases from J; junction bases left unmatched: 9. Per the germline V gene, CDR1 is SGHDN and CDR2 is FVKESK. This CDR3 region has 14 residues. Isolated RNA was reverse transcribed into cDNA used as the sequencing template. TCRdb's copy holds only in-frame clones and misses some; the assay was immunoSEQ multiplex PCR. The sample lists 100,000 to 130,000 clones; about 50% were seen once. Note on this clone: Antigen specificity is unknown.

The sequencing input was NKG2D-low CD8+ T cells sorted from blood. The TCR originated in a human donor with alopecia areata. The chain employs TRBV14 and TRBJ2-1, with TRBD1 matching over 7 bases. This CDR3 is CASSQVGQAAMQFF. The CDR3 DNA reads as TGTGCCAGCAGCCAAGTAGGACAGGCCGCGATGCAGTTCTTC.